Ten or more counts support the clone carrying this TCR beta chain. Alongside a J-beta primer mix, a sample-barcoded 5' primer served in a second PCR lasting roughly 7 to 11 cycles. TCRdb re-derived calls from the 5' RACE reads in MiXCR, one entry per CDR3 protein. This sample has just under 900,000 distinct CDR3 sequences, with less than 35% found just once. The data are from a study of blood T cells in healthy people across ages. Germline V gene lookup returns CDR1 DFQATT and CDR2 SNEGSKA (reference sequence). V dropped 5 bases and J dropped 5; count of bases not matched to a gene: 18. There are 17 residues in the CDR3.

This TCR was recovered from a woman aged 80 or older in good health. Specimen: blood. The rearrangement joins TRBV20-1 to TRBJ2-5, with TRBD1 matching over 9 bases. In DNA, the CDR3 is TGCAGTGCTTTTTTTGGACCTTTCGGACAGGGGTGGGAGACCCAGTACTTC. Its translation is CSAFFGPFGQGWETQYF.